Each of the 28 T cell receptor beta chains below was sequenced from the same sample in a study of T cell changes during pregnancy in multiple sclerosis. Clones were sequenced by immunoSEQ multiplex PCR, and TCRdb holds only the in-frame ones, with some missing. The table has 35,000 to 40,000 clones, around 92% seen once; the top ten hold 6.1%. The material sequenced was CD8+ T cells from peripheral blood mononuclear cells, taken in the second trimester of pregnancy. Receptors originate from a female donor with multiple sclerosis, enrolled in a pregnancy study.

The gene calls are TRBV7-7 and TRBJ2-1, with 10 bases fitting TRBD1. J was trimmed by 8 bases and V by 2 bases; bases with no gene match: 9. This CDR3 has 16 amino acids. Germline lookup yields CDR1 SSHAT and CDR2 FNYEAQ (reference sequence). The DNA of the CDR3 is TGTGCCAGCAGCTTACGTCCGGGACAGGGGCCCGATGAGCAGTTCTTC. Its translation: CASSLRPGQGPDEQFF.

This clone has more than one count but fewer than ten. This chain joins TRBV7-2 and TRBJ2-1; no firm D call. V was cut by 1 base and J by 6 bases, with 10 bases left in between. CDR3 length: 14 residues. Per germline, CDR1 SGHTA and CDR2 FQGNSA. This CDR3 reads CASSLVAASNEQFF. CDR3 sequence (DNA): TGTGCCAGCAGCTTAGTGGCCGCCAGCAATGAGCAGTTCTTC.

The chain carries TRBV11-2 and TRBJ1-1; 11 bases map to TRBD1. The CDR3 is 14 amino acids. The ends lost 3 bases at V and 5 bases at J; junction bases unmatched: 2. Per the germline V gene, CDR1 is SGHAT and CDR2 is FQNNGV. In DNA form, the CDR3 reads TGTGCCAGCAGCTTGGGACAGGGGGGTACTGAAGCTTTCTTT. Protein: CASSLGQGGTEAFF.

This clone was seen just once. CDR3 nucleotides: TGTGCCAGCAGCTCACCGACAGGGGGAGTAGATGAGCAGTTCTTC. It translates to CASSSPTGGVDEQFF. V is TRBV7-3 and J is TRBJ2-1, with TRBD1 matching over 9 bases. CDR3 length equals 15 residues. Per the germline V gene, CDR1 is SGHTA and CDR2 is FQGTGA. V dropped 4 bases and J dropped 8; count of bases not matched to a gene: 9.

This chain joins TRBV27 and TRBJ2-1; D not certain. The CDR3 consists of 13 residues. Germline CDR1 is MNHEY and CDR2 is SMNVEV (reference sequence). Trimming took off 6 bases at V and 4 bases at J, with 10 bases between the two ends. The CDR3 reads CASSPNPYNEQFF. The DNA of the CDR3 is TGTGCCAGCAGCCCTAACCCGTACAATGAGCAGTTCTTC.

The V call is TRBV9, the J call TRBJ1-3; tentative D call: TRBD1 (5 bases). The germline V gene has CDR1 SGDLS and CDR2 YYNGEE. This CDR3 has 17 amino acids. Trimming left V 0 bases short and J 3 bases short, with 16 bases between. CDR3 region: CASSVGVRDRGGNTIYF. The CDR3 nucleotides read TGTGCCAGCAGCGTAGGCGTCAGGGATAGAGGTGGAAACACCATATATTTT. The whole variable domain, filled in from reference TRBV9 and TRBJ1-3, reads DSGVTQTPKHLITATGQRVTLRCSPRSGDLSVYWYQQSLDQGLQFLIQYYNGEERAKGNILERFSAQQFPDLHSELNLSSLELGDSALYFCASSVGVRDRGGNTIYFGEGSWLTVV.

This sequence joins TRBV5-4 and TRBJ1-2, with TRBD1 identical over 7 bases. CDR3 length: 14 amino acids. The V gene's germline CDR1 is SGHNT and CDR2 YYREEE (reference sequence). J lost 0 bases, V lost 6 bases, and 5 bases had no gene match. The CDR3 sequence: CASTPGQSNYGYTF. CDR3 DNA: TGTGCCAGCACCCCGGGACAGTCTAACTATGGCTACACCTTC.

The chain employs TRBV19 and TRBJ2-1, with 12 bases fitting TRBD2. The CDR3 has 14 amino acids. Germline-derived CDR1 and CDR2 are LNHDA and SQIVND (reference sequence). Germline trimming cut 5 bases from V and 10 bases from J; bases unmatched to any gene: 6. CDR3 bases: TGTGCCAGTAGTTCTCGGACTAGCGGGATGGAGCAGTTCTTC. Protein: CASSSRTSGMEQFF.

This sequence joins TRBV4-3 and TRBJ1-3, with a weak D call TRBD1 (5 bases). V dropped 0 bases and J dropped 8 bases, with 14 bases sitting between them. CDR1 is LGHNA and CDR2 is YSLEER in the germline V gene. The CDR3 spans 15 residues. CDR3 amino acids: CASSQDSGDGDTIYF. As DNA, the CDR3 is TGCGCCAGCAGCCAAGATTCGGGGGACGGCGACACCATATATTTT.

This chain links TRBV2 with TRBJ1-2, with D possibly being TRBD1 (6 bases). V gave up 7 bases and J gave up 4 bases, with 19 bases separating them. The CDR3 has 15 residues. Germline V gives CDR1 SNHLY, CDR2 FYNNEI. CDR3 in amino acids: CASISTGLSTYGYTF. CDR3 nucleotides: TGTGCCAGCATCAGTACAGGGTTGAGTACCTATGGCTACACCTTC.

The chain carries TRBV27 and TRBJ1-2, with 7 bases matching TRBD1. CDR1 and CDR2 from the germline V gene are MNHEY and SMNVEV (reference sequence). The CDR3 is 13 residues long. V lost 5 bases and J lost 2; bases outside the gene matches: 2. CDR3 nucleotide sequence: TGTGCCAGCAGTCTGACAGGGAACTATGGCTACACCTTC. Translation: CASSLTGNYGYTF.

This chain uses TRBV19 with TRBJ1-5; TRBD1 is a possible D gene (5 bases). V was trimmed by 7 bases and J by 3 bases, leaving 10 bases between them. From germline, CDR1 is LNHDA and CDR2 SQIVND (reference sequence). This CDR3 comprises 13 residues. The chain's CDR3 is CASTRGFNQPQHF. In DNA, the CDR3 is TGTGCCAGTACCCGGGGGTTCAATCAGCCCCAGCATTTT.

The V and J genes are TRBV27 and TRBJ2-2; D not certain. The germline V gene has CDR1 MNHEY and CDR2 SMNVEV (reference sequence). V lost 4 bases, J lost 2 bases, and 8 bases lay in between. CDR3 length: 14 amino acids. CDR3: CASSYGDNTGELFF. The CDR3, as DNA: TGTGCCAGCAGTTACGGAGATAACACCGGGGAGCTGTTTTTT.

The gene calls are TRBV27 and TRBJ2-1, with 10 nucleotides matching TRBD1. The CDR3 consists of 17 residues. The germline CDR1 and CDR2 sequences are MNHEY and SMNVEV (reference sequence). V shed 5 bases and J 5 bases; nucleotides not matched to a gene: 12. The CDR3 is CASSRLPGQGFDNEQFF. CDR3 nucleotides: TGTGCCAGCAGTCGACTCCCGGGACAGGGGTTCGACAATGAGCAGTTCTTC.

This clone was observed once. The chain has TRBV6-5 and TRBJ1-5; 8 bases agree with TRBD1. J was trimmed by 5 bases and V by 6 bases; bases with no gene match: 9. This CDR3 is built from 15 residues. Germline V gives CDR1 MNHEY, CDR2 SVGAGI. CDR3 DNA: TGTGCCAGCAGCTCGGACAGGGTGATGGATCAGCCCCAGCATTTT. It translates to CASSSDRVMDQPQHF.

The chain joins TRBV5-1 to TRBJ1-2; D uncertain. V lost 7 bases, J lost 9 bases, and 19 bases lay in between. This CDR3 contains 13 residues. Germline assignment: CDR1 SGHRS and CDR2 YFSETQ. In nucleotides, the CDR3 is TGCGCCAGCTCCCTGGCCAGGTCGAAGCGCTACACCTTC. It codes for CASSLARSKRYTF.

CDR3 sequence: CASSLTREVVYNEQFF. As DNA, the CDR3 is TGCGCCAGCAGCTTGACGCGGGAGGTGGTCTACAATGAGCAGTTCTTC. This chain uses TRBV5-1 with TRBJ2-1, with TRBD2 identical over 8 bases. The V gene end was trimmed by 1 base and the J gene end by 3 bases; junction bases not matched to a gene: 6. CDR3 length equals 16 residues. CDR1 is SGHRS, CDR2 YFSETQ, per germline.

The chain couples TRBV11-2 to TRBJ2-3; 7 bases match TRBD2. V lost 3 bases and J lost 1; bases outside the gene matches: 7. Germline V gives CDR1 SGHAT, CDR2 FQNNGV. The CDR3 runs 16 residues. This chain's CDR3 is CASSFGRDGGTDTQYF. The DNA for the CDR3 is TGTGCCAGCAGCTTTGGGAGGGACGGGGGCACAGATACGCAGTATTTT.

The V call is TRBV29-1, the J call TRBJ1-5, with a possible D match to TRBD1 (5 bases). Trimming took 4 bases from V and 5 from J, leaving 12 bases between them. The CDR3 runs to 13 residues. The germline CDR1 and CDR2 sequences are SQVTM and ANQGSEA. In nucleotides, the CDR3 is TGCAGCGTTGGACTAGGGGAGGATCAGCCCCAGCATTTT. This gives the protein CSVGLGEDQPQHF.

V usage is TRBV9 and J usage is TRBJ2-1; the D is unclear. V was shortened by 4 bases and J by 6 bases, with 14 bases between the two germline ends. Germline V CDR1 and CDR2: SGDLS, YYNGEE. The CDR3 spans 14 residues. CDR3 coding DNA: TGTGCCAGCAGCCCCCGAGTAATGGTCAATGAGCAGTTCTTC. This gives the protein CASSPRVMVNEQFF.

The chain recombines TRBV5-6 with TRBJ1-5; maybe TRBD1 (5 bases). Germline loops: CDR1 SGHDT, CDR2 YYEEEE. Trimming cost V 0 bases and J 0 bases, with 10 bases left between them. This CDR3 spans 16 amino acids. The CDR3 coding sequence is TGTGCCAGCAGCTTGGCAGGGTGGAATAGCAATCAGCCCCAGCATTTT. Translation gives CASSLAGWNSNQPQHF.

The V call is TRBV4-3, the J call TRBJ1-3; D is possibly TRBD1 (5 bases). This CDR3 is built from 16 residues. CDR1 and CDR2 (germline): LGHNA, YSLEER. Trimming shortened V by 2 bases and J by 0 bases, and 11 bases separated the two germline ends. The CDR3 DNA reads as TGCGCCAGCAGCCAATTCAGGGTGAGCTCTGGAAACACCATATATTTT. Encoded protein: CASSQFRVSSGNTIYF.

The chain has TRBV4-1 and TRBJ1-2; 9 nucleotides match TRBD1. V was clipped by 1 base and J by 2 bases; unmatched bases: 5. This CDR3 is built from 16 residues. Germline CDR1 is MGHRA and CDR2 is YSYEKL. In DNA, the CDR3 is TGCGCCAGCAGCCAAGGGGCGGACAGGGGAAACTATGGCTACACCTTC. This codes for CASSQGADRGNYGYTF.

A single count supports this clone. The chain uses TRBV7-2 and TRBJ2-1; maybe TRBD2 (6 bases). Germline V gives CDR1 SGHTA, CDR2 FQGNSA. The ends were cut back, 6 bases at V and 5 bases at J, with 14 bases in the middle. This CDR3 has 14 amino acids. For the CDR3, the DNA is TGTGCCAGCAGGCTACCCCCGGGGGACAATGAGCAGTTCTTC. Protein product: CASRLPPGDNEQFF.

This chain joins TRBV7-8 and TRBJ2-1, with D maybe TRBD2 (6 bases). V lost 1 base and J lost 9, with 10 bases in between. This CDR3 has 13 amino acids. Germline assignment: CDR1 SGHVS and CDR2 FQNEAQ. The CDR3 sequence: CASSLVGEAEQFF. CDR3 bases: TGTGCCAGCAGCTTAGTAGGGGAGGCTGAGCAGTTCTTC. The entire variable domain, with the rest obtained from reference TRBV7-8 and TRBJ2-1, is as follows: GAGVSQSPRYKVAKRGQDVALRCDPISGHVSLFWYQQALGQGPEFLTYFQNEAQLDKSGLPSDRFFAERPEGSVSTLKIQRTQQEDSAVYLCASSLVGEAEQFFGPGTRLTVL.

CDR3 bases: TGTGCCAGCAGTGGGATCGCGGGAGATGAGCAGTTCTTC. Its translation: CASSGIAGDEQFF. The genes are TRBV2 and TRBJ2-1, with 7 bases identical to TRBD2. CDR1 and CDR2 (germline): SNHLY, FYNNEI. With V trimmed by 4 bases and J by 8 bases, 5 bases remained unmatched. The CDR3 has 13 amino acids.

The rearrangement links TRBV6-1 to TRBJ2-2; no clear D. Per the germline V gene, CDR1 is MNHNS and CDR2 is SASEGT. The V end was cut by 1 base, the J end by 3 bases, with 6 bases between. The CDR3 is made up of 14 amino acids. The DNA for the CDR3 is TGTGCCAGCAGTGAAGTTGCGGACACCGGGGAGCTGTTTTTT. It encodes CASSEVADTGELFF.

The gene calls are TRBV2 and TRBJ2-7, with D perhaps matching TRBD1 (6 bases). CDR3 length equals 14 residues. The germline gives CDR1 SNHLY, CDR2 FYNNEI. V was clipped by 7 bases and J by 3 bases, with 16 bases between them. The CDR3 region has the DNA TGTGCCAGCAATCCTCCGGGACAAGTCTACGAGCAGTACTTC. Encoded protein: CASNPPGQVYEQYF.